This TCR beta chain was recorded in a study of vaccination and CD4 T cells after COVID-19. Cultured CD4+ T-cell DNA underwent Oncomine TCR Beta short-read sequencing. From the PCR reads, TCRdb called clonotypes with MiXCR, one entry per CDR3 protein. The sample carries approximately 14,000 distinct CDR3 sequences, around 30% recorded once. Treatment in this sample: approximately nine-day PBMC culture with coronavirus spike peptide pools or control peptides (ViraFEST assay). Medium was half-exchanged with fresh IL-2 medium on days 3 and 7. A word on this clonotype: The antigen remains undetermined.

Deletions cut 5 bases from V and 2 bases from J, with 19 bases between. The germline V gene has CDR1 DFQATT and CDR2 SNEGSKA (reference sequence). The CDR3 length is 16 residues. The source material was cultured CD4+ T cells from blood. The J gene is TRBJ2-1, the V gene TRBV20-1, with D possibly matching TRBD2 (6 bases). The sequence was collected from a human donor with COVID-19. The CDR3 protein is CSAPPGGGGAYNEQFF. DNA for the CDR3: TGCAGTGCTCCCCCCGGTGGGGGAGGCGCCTACAATGAGCAGTTCTTC.